The source of this T cell receptor beta chain is a study of T cell responses to AZD1222 COVID-19 vaccine. The repertoire was sequenced with immunoSEQ multiplex PCR; TCRdb's copy has only in-frame clones and lacks some. The repertoire consists of roughly 120,000 clones, with just over 85% occurring once and the leading ten covering about 7.4%. General study findings and limits: Elevations in Spike-specific TCR breadth and depth followed administration of two AZD1222 doses. Donors were chiefly white British, with a greater number of females, and clonal diversity was perhaps underestimated. Scientists sampled the repertoires only once the peak T cell response had passed.

The CDR3 length is 12 residues. Points on this clone: Its antigen is still unknown.

Sequences were derived from peripheral blood, sampled on day 0 of AZD1222 vaccination. The receptor was derived from an adult in good health. This chain joins TRBV21-1 and TRBJ2-2. TRBV21-1 constitutes a pseudogene. As DNA, the CDR3 is TGTGCCAGCAGCAAAGCGCCTCGCGAGCTGTTTTTT. It translates to CASSKAPRELFF.